Each of the 32 T cell receptor beta chains below was sequenced from the same sample in a study of T-cell memory formation after mild COVID-19. TCRdb recomputed calls from the 5' RACE reads with MiXCR, one row per CDR3 protein. The sample consists of 450,000 or so distinct CDR3 sequences, nearly 25% of them appearing once. Sequencing used PBMCs or a T cell subset sorted from them (not recorded which). These TCRs come from an adult woman who had mild COVID-19 (a few samples of this study predate the infection). Cell type and time point are not known.

This chain connects TRBV4-1 to TRBJ1-2, with D hard to call. The germline V gene has CDR1 MGHRA and CDR2 YSYEKL. Trimming stripped 0 bases from V and 4 bases from J, with 6 bases between. CDR3 length: 13 residues. CDR3 amino acids: CASSQEALYGYTF. The CDR3 DNA follows: TGCGCCAGCAGCCAAGAAGCCCTCTATGGCTACACCTTC.

This clonotype was observed a few times. CDR3 amino acids: CASEETSSYNEQFF. DNA of the CDR3: TGTGCCAGCGAAGAGACTAGCTCCTACAATGAGCAGTTCTTC. The chain has TRBV2 and TRBJ2-1; a possible D gene is TRBD2 (6 bases). Germline CDR1 reads SNHLY; CDR2 reads FYNNEI. Trimming cost V 8 bases and J 0 bases, with 11 bases left between them. The CDR3 runs 14 residues.

This clonotype appeared a few times. V is TRBV11-2 and J is TRBJ2-1, with D maybe TRBD2 (5 bases). The CDR3 has 13 residues. Trimming removed 3 bases from V and 8 bases from J, with 11 bases in between. Germline values: CDR1 SGHAT, CDR2 FQNNGV. The CDR3 coding sequence is TGTGCCAGCAGCTTCGCGACTACCCATGAGCAGTTCTTC. This encodes CASSFATTHEQFF.

This chain connects TRBV12-3 or TRBV12-4 to TRBJ1-5, with 7 positions matching TRBD1. V lost 7 bases to trimming and J lost 6 bases; unmatched junction nucleotides: 6. This CDR3 contains 13 residues. The CDR3 nucleotides read TGTGCCAGCAAGGGGGCGACAAGTCAGCCCCAGCATTTT. It codes for CASKGATSQPQHF.

This clonotype appeared many times. The chain recombines TRBV12-3 or TRBV12-4 with TRBJ2-7, with no clear D. The CDR3 is 13 residues long. With 6 bases removed from V and 0 bases from J, the gap between germline ends came to 9 bases. In DNA form, the CDR3 reads TGTGCCAGCAGCCCCACCAGCTCCTACGAGCAGTACTTC. It yields the protein CASSPTSSYEQYF.

This clonotype was found a few times. The rearrangement joins TRBV5-1 to TRBJ2-7; 9 bases fit TRBD1. CDR3 length: 14 residues. The germline gives CDR1 SGHRS, CDR2 YFSETQ. Trimming cost V 4 bases and J 3 bases; bases outside gene matches: 5. CDR3 amino acids: CASSIGQGYYEQYF. DNA of the CDR3: TGCGCCAGCAGCATCGGACAGGGGTACTACGAGCAGTACTTC.

This chain links TRBV7-9 with TRBJ1-1; TRBD1 matches 7 bases. The germline CDR1 and CDR2 sequences are SEHNR and FQNEAQ (reference sequence). The V segment lost 5 bases and the J segment 3 bases; nucleotides outside the gene matches: 9. CDR3 length equals 15 residues. The CDR3 sequence is CASSNMGTVDTEAFF. CDR3 sequence (DNA): TGTGCCAGCAGCAACATGGGGACAGTGGACACTGAAGCTTTCTTT.

The V gene is TRBV7-9, the J gene TRBJ2-7; D not resolved. There are 15 residues in the CDR3. Trimming cost V 5 bases and J 2 bases, with 16 bases left between them. Germline assignment: CDR1 SEHNR and CDR2 FQNEAQ (reference sequence). The CDR3: CASSPPGPNPYEQYF. The CDR3 DNA follows: TGTGCCAGCAGCCCCCCGGGCCCGAACCCCTACGAGCAGTACTTC.

The chain links TRBV18 to TRBJ2-5; D gene uncertain. CDR1 is KGHSH and CDR2 is LQKENI in the germline V gene. There are 13 residues in the CDR3. Trimming cost V 2 bases and J 2 bases, with 6 bases left between them. CDR3 DNA sequence: TGTGCCAGCTCACCATCAGCACAAGAGACCCAGTACTTC. It yields the protein CASSPSAQETQYF.

The chain recombines TRBV10-3 with TRBJ1-2, with no clear D. V was trimmed by 4 bases and J by 1 base, leaving 7 bases between them. The germline V gene encodes CDR1 ENHRY and CDR2 SYGVKD. The CDR3 runs 13 residues. The CDR3 DNA follows: TGTGCCATCAGTGCTGACATTAACTATGGCTACACCTTC. Its translation is CAISADINYGYTF.

V is TRBV5-1 and J is TRBJ2-7; D possibly corresponds to TRBD1 (6 bases). Germline V gives CDR1 SGHRS, CDR2 YFSETQ. CDR3 length: 14 amino acids. V lost 3 bases to trimming and J lost 7 bases, with 17 bases between them. This CDR3 is CASSSGQFDREQYF. The CDR3 nucleotides are TGCGCCAGCAGCTCCGGACAGTTCGACAGGGAGCAGTACTTC.

V gene TRBV2 combines with J gene TRBJ2-5, with D maybe TRBD2 (6 bases). Trimming took off 7 bases at V and 2 bases at J, with 14 bases between the two ends. The CDR3 totals 14 residues. Germline V gene lookup returns CDR1 SNHLY and CDR2 FYNNEI. CDR3 sequence reads: CASMEDAGQETQYF. Written as DNA, the CDR3 is TGTGCCAGCATGGAGGACGCGGGGCAAGAGACCCAGTACTTC.

This clonotype was counted a few times. The genes are TRBV2 and TRBJ1-5, with TRBD1 matching 7 bases. The length of the CDR3 is 15 residues. Germline V gene sequence: CDR1 SNHLY, CDR2 FYNNEI. The junction had 9 bases not matched to a gene; V was cut back by 8 bases and J by 2 bases. CDR3 sequence reads: CASGFTGAGNQPQHF. The CDR3 DNA reads TGTGCCAGCGGGTTCACAGGGGCTGGCAATCAGCCCCAGCATTTT. The variable domain in full, with the rest retrieved from reference TRBV2 and TRBJ1-5, is EPEVTQTPSHQVTQMGQEVILRCVPISNHLYFYWYRQILGQKVEFLVSFYNNEISEKSEIFDDQFSVERPDGSNFTLKIRSTKLEDSAMYFCASGFTGAGNQPQHFGDGTRLSIL.

The chain carries TRBV7-2 and TRBJ2-1; 14 nucleotides line up with TRBD2. V was clipped by 5 bases and J by 3 bases; unmatched bases: 3. This CDR3 is 16 amino acids long. Germline V gene lookup returns CDR1 SGHTA and CDR2 FQGNSA. The CDR3 nucleotides read TGTGCCAGCAGCGCGGGACTAGCGGGAGACTACAATGAGCAGTTCTTC. Amino acids: CASSAGLAGDYNEQFF.

The chain employs TRBV20-1 and TRBJ1-2; 7 positions match TRBD1. Germline V gene sequence: CDR1 DFQATT, CDR2 SNEGSKA (reference sequence). Losses at the gene ends were 1 base for V and 7 bases for J; bases not matched to a gene: 6. The CDR3 spans 13 residues. DNA for the CDR3: TGCAGTGCTAGAGTCCCAGGGGGTCTTGGCTACACCTTC. Residues: CSARVPGGLGYTF.

The V gene is TRBV4-2, the J gene TRBJ2-1, with 7 bases that match TRBD2. CDR3 length equals 16 residues. The V gene end was trimmed by 4 bases and the J gene end by 7 bases; junction bases not matched to a gene: 13. Germline V gene lookup returns CDR1 LGHNA and CDR2 YNFKEQ. CDR3 residues: CASSPGGLGYSNEQFF. CDR3 bases: TGTGCCAGCAGCCCCGGGGGGTTGGGGTACTCAAATGAGCAGTTCTTC.

This clonotype came up a few times. V and J are TRBV6-5 and TRBJ2-3; D possibly corresponds to TRBD2 (6 bases). V was cut by 6 bases and J by 4 bases, with 14 bases left in between. Germline V gene lookup returns CDR1 MNHEY and CDR2 SVGAGI. The CDR3 length is 14 residues. CDR3 DNA: TGTGCCAGCAGGGGGGGTTATCAGCCAGATACGCAGTATTTT. As protein: CASRGGYQPDTQYF.

This chain joins TRBV6-1 and TRBJ2-4; perhaps TRBD2 as D (6 bases). V was shortened by 10 bases and J by 9 bases, with 19 bases between the two germline ends. CDR1 MNHNS and CDR2 SASEGT come from the germline V gene. The CDR3 is 13 residues long. The CDR3 sequence: CATSNRDLSIQYF. The CDR3 coding sequence is TGTGCCACGTCAAACCGGGACTTAAGCATTCAGTACTTC.

This clonotype was seen only a few times. J is TRBJ2-5 and V is TRBV12-3 or TRBV12-4; TRBD2 matches at 11 bases. The trim removed 6 bases at V and 5 bases at J, leaving 5 bases unmatched. There are 14 residues in the CDR3. This CDR3 reads CASSLTSGAETQYF. CDR3 nucleotide sequence: TGTGCCAGCAGCTTGACTAGCGGGGCGGAGACCCAGTACTTC.

The V call is TRBV5-5, the J call TRBJ2-1; 8 bases fit TRBD2. Trimming cost V 1 base and J 2 bases; bases outside gene matches: 2. CDR1 SGHKS and CDR2 YYEKEE come from the germline V gene (reference sequence). This CDR3 has 15 amino acids. CDR3 sequence reads: CASSLRREAYNEQFF. The DNA of the CDR3 is TGTGCCAGCAGCTTGCGGCGGGAGGCCTACAATGAGCAGTTCTTC. The full variable domain, its missing parts supplied by reference TRBV5-5 and TRBJ2-1, is DAGVTQSPTHLIKTRGQQVTLRCSPISGHKSVSWYQQVLGQGPQFIFQYYEKEERGRGNFPDRFSARQFPNYSSELNVNALLLGDSALYLCASSLRREAYNEQFFGPGTRLTVL.

V is TRBV2 and J is TRBJ1-1; no firm D call. Germline V gene data show CDR1 as SNHLY and CDR2 as FYNNEI. This CDR3 is 13 amino acids long. The V and J ends lost 11 bases and 0 bases respectively, with 13 bases between them. In DNA, the CDR3 is TGTGCCGGTATGGGGTTCTTGAACACTGAAGCTTTCTTT. Its protein product is CAGMGFLNTEAFF.

The CDR3 nucleotides are TGTGCCAGCAGCTTAGGGGCCCGTAGCACAGATACGCAGTATTTT. It is translated as CASSLGARSTDTQYF. V and J are TRBV7-7 and TRBJ2-3; no reliable D call. The CDR3 totals 15 residues. Trimming stripped 1 base from V and 0 bases from J, with 8 bases between. The V gene's germline CDR1 is SSHAT and CDR2 FNYEAQ (reference sequence). Together with reference TRBV7-7 and TRBJ2-3, the CDR3 gives the full variable domain: GAGVSQSPRYKVTKRGQDVTLRCDPISSHATLYWYQQALGQGPEFLTYFNYEAQPDKSGLPSDRFSAERPEGSISTLTIQRTEQRDSAMYRCASSLGARSTDTQYFGPGTRLTVL.

This clonotype was seen a handful of times. The V call is TRBV15, the J call TRBJ2-5; TRBD1 matches 8 bases. The V segment lost 2 bases and the J segment 2 bases; nucleotides outside the gene matches: 4. Per the germline V gene, CDR1 is LNHNV and CDR2 is YYDKDF (reference sequence). The CDR3 has 15 amino acids. CDR3 sequence (DNA): TGTGCCACCAGCAGACTGGACAGGGATCAAGAGACCCAGTACTTC. Its protein product is CATSRLDRDQETQYF.

Here the CDR3 DNA reads TGTGCCAGCTCACGGCAGGGGAATAACAATGAGCAGTTCTTC. Residues: CASSRQGNNNEQFF. The chain links TRBV18 to TRBJ2-1; possible D gene TRBD1, 6 bases. The CDR3 extends over 14 amino acids. V was cut by 4 bases and J by 5 bases, with 12 bases left in between. Germline V gene data show CDR1 as KGHSH and CDR2 as LQKENI.

The chain couples TRBV7-2 to TRBJ2-5, with 9 positions matching TRBD2. The junction had 12 bases not matched to a gene; V was cut back by 1 base and J by 9 bases. CDR3 length: 16 amino acids. CDR1 is SGHTA and CDR2 is FQGNSA in the germline V gene. CDR3 protein: CASSLDTRGGSAAQYF. The CDR3 DNA follows: TGTGCCAGCAGCTTAGATACGCGGGGGGGCTCCGCGGCCCAGTACTTC. Together with reference TRBV7-2 and TRBJ2-5, the CDR3 gives the full variable domain: GAGVSQSPSNKVTEKGKDVELRCDPISGHTALYWYRQSLGQGLEFLIYFQGNSAPDKSGLPSDRFSAERTGGSVSTLTIQRTQQEDSAVYLCASSLDTRGGSAAQYFGPGTRLLVL.

This clonotype has just a few counts. This chain connects TRBV5-1 to TRBJ2-1, with D tentatively TRBD1 or TRBD2 (6 bases each). Germline loops: CDR1 SGHRS, CDR2 YFSETQ. The CDR3 sequence is 15 residues long. The V end was cut by 0 bases, the J end by 7 bases, with 14 bases between. CDR3 nucleotides: TGCGCCAGCAGCTTGGAGGGGGGCCCTCGAAATGAGCAGTTCTTC. Its protein product is CASSLEGGPRNEQFF.

This clonotype was seen a handful of times. DNA of the CDR3: TGTGCCAGCAGCCACGACCGGCAACTAGGGAGGTCCTACGAGCAGTACTTC. Protein product: CASSHDRQLGRSYEQYF. The chain links TRBV3-1 to TRBJ2-7, with D perhaps TRBD2 (6 bases). Germline CDR1 LGHDT, CDR2 YNNKEL (reference sequence). V lost 3 bases, J lost 1 base, and 19 bases lay in between. The CDR3 consists of 17 residues.

Here the CDR3 reads CASSLRQVQETQYF. Here the CDR3 DNA reads TGTGCCAGCAGTTTGCGACAGGTCCAAGAGACCCAGTACTTC. V gene TRBV12-3 or TRBV12-4 combines with J gene TRBJ2-5; D may be TRBD1 (6 bases). CDR3 length equals 14 residues. Trimming took 3 bases from V and 1 from J, leaving 9 bases between them.

Ten or more counts support this clonotype. The gene calls are TRBV9 and TRBJ2-1; D is possibly TRBD2 (6 bases). V was cut by 0 bases and J by 7 bases, with 11 bases left in between. Germline V gives CDR1 SGDLS, CDR2 YYNGEE. This CDR3 contains 14 residues. This CDR3 is CASSVGGGPNEQFF. The CDR3 DNA is TGTGCCAGCAGCGTAGGTGGAGGGCCGAATGAGCAGTTCTTC. Using reference TRBV9 and TRBJ2-1 for the parts outside the CDR3, the full variable domain is DSGVTQTPKHLITATGQRVTLRCSPRSGDLSVYWYQQSLDQGLQFLIQYYNGEERAKGNILERFSAQQFPDLHSELNLSSLELGDSALYFCASSVGGGPNEQFFGPGTRLTVL.

The chain carries TRBV7-8 and TRBJ1-1; 7 nucleotides line up with TRBD1. With V trimmed by 4 bases and J by 4 bases, 12 bases remained unmatched. Germline V lookup: CDR1 SGHVS, CDR2 FQNEAQ. This CDR3 is built from 16 residues. The CDR3 nucleotides read TGTGCCAGCAGCTCAGAAATAGGGACAGTCTCCACTGAAGCTTTCTTT. Translated, it gives CASSSEIGTVSTEAFF.

The chain is built from TRBV5-1 and TRBJ2-2, with D possibly being TRBD1 (6 bases). Deletions cut 4 bases from V and 1 base from J, with 17 bases between. Per germline, CDR1 SGHRS and CDR2 YFSETQ. The CDR3 runs 17 residues. The CDR3 bases are TGCGCCAGCAGCGTTAGGGGCGCGACAGGGAACACCGGGGAGCTGTTTTTT. Translated, it gives CASSVRGATGNTGELFF.

The V and J genes are TRBV12-3 or TRBV12-4 and TRBJ2-5; 8 nucleotides match TRBD1. The CDR3 extends over 13 amino acids. J lost 5 bases, V lost 5 bases, and 4 bases had no gene match. The CDR3 DNA is TGTGCCAGCAGTCCCAGGGGGCTGGAGACCCAGTACTTC. Encoded protein: CASSPRGLETQYF.